This T cell receptor beta chain stems from a study of cytomegalovirus exposure and HLA in healthy donors. This clone showed up just once. PCR employed 60 Vbeta and 13 Jbeta primers. As handled by the study authors: There were about 86 million unique TCR beta chains by a later count, and approximately 10 million of them were shared. Libraries were prepared by immunoSEQ multiplex PCR; TCRdb keeps only in-frame clonotypes and omits some of them. V, J and clone size were drawn from that table, and D and trimming were deduced from the DNA. Of 150,000 or so clones listed, approximately 86% were seen once; the top ten hold approximately 2%. Germline V gene lookup returns CDR1 SGHAT and CDR2 FQNNGV. This CDR3 has 15 amino acids. V was shortened by 5 bases and J by 2 bases, with 10 bases between the two germline ends.

This clonotype was sampled from a woman younger than 30 in good health and CMV-seronegative. The rearrangement joins TRBV11-2 to TRBJ1-6; D is unclear. The sample taken for sequencing was PBMCs. CDR3: CASSPGFTYNSPLHF. CDR3 bases: TGTGCCAGCAGCCCCGGTTTTACCTATAATTCACCCCTCCACTTT.